This T cell receptor (beta chain) derives from a study of metastatic and nonmetastatic thyroid tumors. Through MiXCR, TCRdb re-clonotyped the PCR reads. The sample holds some 22,000 clones, around a fifth seen once. This clone is medium-sized (0.01 to 0.1%) by share. Thyroid surgery was preceded by no treatment in any patient. The CDR3 is 14 amino acids. CDR1 and CDR2 from the germline V gene are MNHNS and SASEGT. V was pared by 1 base and J by 0 bases, with 6 bases between. This receptor was obtained from a male donor with papillary thyroid cancer or a benign thyroid nodule (not recorded which). Some clones in this sample may be carry-over from other donors' samples. Input material: blood. This chain connects TRBV6-1 to TRBJ1-1, with unresolved D. CDR3 bases: TGTGCCAGCAGTGAAGGCAGACTGAACACTGAAGCTTTCTTT. Its protein is CASSEGRLNTEAFF.